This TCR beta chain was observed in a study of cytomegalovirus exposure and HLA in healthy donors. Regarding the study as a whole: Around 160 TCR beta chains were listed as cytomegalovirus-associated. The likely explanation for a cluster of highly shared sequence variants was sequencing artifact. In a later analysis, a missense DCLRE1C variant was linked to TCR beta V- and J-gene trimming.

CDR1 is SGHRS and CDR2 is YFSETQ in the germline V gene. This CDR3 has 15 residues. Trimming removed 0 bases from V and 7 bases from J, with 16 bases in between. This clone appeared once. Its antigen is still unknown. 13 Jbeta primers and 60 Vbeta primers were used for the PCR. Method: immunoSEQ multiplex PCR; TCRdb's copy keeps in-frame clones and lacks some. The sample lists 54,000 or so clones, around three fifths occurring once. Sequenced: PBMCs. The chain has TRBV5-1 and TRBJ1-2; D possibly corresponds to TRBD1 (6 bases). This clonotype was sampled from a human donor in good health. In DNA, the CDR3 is TGCGCCAGCAGCTTGGAGGGCAGGGGCGTTCGTGGCTACACCTTC. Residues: CASSLEGRGVRGYTF.